This T cell receptor beta chain was captured by sequencing in a study of blood T cell repertoires in COVID-19. Turning to the study itself: PBMCs, B-cell-depleted T cells, or T cells were the source of the cDNA or gDNA that made up the material.

CDR1 is SQVTM, CDR2 ANQGSEA, per germline. The CDR3 spans 15 residues. The V segment lost 6 bases and the J segment 2 bases; nucleotides outside the gene matches: 8. Source study methods: Quantification of nucleated cells was approximated via reference gene primer amplification. The repertoire was sequenced with immunoSEQ multiplex PCR; TCRdb's copy has only in-frame clones and lacks some. V, J and clone size are those of that table, while D and trimming were read from the DNA. The table includes about 69,000 clones, more than 70% detected once. What was sequenced was peripheral blood. The chain couples TRBV29-1 to TRBJ1-3; the match to TRBD1 covers 9 bases. The receptor was isolated from a human donor in a cohort sampled during active COVID-19. CDR3 protein: CSVAMGQGAGNTIYF. The DNA of the CDR3 is TGCAGCGTCGCCATGGGACAGGGAGCTGGAAACACCATATATTTT.